Listed here are 25 T cell receptor beta chains from one sample, sequenced in a study of vaccination effects on CD4 cells after COVID-19. These TCRs are of unknown antigen specificity. Ahead of sequencing, the ViraFEST assay grew antigen-specific CD4+ T cells using viral peptide pools. Cultured cells yielded isolated CD4+ T cells after around 9 days. Participants received two doses of either the BNT162b2 or mRNA-1273 vaccine. The protocol was immunoSEQ multiplex PCR, while the TCRdb copy is restricted to in-frame clones and leaves out a portion. The sample lists more than 65,000 clones, around 80% seen once, with roughly 1.2% in the top ten. Sequencing used CD4+ T cells from PBMCs cultured with HCoV-229E spike peptides, obtained after COVID-19 vaccination. The receptors were gathered from a human donor who received a COVID-19 vaccine.

The V call is TRBV11-2, the J call TRBJ2-7, with 8 bases lining up with TRBD1. Trimming cost V 2 bases and J 6 bases; bases outside gene matches: 6. The germline gives CDR1 SGHAT, CDR2 FQNNGV. The CDR3 loop spans 14 amino acids. In DNA form, the CDR3 reads TGTGCCAGCAGCTTACCCCAGGGGGCTAGCGAGCAGTACGTC. As protein: CASSLPQGASEQYV.

This chain links TRBV20-1 with TRBJ1-1; tentative D call: TRBD1 (6 bases). The CDR3 extends over 14 amino acids. Looked up from germline, CDR1 is DFQATT and CDR2 is SNEGSKA (reference sequence). V shed 3 bases and J shed 5 bases, with 16 bases lying between them. The CDR3 DNA reads TGCAGTGCTAGTAACCCAACAGGGCCAACTGAAGCTTTCTTT. Its translation is CSASNPTGPTEAFF.

The gene calls are TRBV7-3 and TRBJ2-2; D remains unclear. The V gene lost 4 bases and the J gene lost 4 bases, with 13 bases spanning the gap. In germline, CDR1 is SGHTA, CDR2 FQGTGA. The CDR3 is made up of 15 amino acids. The CDR3 region has the DNA TGTGCCAGCAGCTCCGGTTGGCCCGGCACCGGGGAGCTGTTTTTT. Protein: CASSSGWPGTGELFF. Variable domain in full (rest from reference TRBV7-3 and TRBJ2-2): GAGVSQTPSNKVTEKGKYVELRCDPISGHTALYWYRQSLGQGPEFLIYFQGTGAADDSGLPNDRFFAVRPEGSVSTLKIQRTERGDSAVYLCASSSGWPGTGELFFGEGSRLTVL.

This chain uses TRBV2 with TRBJ1-1; TRBD1 agrees at 7 bases. V lost 7 bases to trimming and J lost 4 bases; unmatched junction nucleotides: 6. CDR1 SNHLY and CDR2 FYNNEI come from the germline V gene. There are 13 residues in the CDR3. CDR3 nucleotide sequence: TGTGCCAGCAAAGGTTCAGGGGGCACTGAAGCTTTCTTT. This gives the protein CASKGSGGTEAFF.

J is TRBJ2-7 and V is TRBV7-2; possibly TRBD2 for D (5 bases). Germline V gives CDR1 SGHTA, CDR2 FQGNSA. Trimming pared 5 bases from V and 5 bases from J, leaving 10 bases between. The CDR3 is 12 amino acids. CDR3 residues: CASSEPRDEQYV. CDR3 DNA sequence: TGTGCCAGCAGCGAACCGAGGGACGAGCAGTACGTC.

The chain links TRBV7-2 to TRBJ1-6; D unclear. The CDR3 runs 16 residues. With 1 base removed from V and 5 bases from J, the gap between germline ends came to 12 bases. CDR1 and CDR2 from the germline V gene are SGHTA and FQGNSA. The CDR3: CASSLEATSNNSPLHF. Here the CDR3 DNA reads TGTGCCAGCAGCTTAGAGGCAACGTCGAATAATTCACCCCTCCACTTT.

The genes are TRBV5-4 and TRBJ2-2; D could derive from TRBD1 or TRBD2 (5 bases each). Trimming took 2 bases from V and 2 from J, leaving 16 bases between them. The CDR3 runs 17 residues. The V gene's germline CDR1 is SGHNT and CDR2 YYREEE (reference sequence). The CDR3 region has the DNA TGTGCCAGCAGCTTCGGTATCTCGGGGCAAAACACCGGGGAGCTGTTTTTT. This encodes CASSFGISGQNTGELFF.

This clone was seen only once. The rearrangement links TRBV11-2 to TRBJ2-1; D not resolved. V gave up 5 bases and J gave up 8 bases, with 7 bases separating them. The CDR3 is 11 amino acids. Germline CDR1 and CDR2: SGHAT and FQNNGV. Here the CDR3 DNA reads TGTGCCAGCAGCCCCTCGGATGAGCAGTTCTTC. Translating gives CASSPSDEQFF.

This clone has a handful of counts. The genes are TRBV12-2 and TRBJ2-7. TRBV12-2 is listed as a pseudogene. The CDR3 runs to 10 residues. The CDR3 bases are TGTGCAAGTCGCGCCTACGAGCAGTACGTC. This translates into CASRAYEQYV.

The chain recombines TRBV30 with TRBJ1-5; D call uncertain. The V end lost 0 bases, the J end lost 2 bases, and 5 bases lay between the germline ends. Germline V gene sequence: CDR1 GTSNPN, CDR2 SVGIG (reference sequence). This CDR3 spans 13 amino acids. CDR3 region: CAWSVRGNQPQHF. In DNA form, the CDR3 reads TGTGCCTGGAGTGTAAGGGGCAATCAGCCCCAGCATTTT. The complete variable domain, with remaining parts taken from reference TRBV30 and TRBJ1-5, reads SQTIHQWPATLVQPVGSPLSLECTVEGTSNPNLYWYRQAAGRGLQLLFYSVGIGQISSEVPQNLSASRPQDRQFILSSKKLLLSDSGFYLCAWSVRGNQPQHFGDGTRLSIL.

The chain uses TRBV5-1 and TRBJ2-1; either TRBD1 or TRBD2 may supply D (5 bases each). V was shortened by 2 bases and J by 3 bases, with 12 bases between the two germline ends. The length of the CDR3 is 15 residues. Germline values: CDR1 SGHRS, CDR2 YFSETQ. This chain's CDR3 is CASSLTGPVYNEQFF. CDR3 nucleotides: TGCGCCAGCAGCTTAACGGGACCTGTCTACAATGAGCAGTTCTTC.

CDR3 sequence: CASSRPTGELFF. In nucleotides, the CDR3 is TGTGCCAGCAGCCGACCCACCGGGGAGCTGTTTTTT. The chain has TRBV6-2 or TRBV6-3 and TRBJ2-2; D unresolved. Germline CDR1 reads MNHEY; CDR2 reads SVGEGT. V was cut by 6 bases and J by 4 bases, with 6 bases left in between. The CDR3 sequence is 12 residues long.

This clone was picked up one time. V usage is TRBV9 and J usage is TRBJ2-5; tentative D call: TRBD1 (6 bases). V shed 0 bases and J shed 5 bases, with 11 bases lying between them. The CDR3 runs to 14 residues. Germline assignment: CDR1 SGDLS and CDR2 YYNGEE. The CDR3: CASSVGPGVETQYF. The DNA for the CDR3 is TGTGCCAGCAGCGTAGGACCAGGGGTCGAGACCCAGTACTTC.

The gene calls are TRBV5-1 and TRBJ2-4, with D perhaps TRBD1 (5 bases). Germline values: CDR1 SGHRS, CDR2 YFSETQ. The V and J ends lost 1 base and 5 bases respectively, with 13 bases between them. This CDR3 is built from 15 residues. DNA of the CDR3: TGCGCCAGCAGCTTGATGACAGCCGGCGAAAACATTCAGTACTTC. Translated: CASSLMTAGENIQYF.

The V gene is TRBV28, the J gene TRBJ2-1; no definite D call. Germline CDR1 and CDR2: MDHEN and SYDVKM. The V gene lost 6 bases and the J gene lost 9 bases, with 18 bases spanning the gap. The CDR3 sequence is 14 residues long. The CDR3 reads CASRAPYRTPEQFF. The CDR3, as DNA: TGTGCCAGCAGGGCCCCGTATAGGACGCCTGAGCAGTTCTTC.

CDR3: CASSKEYRETQYF. The CDR3 coding sequence is TGTGCCAGCAGCAAAGAGTATAGAGAGACCCAGTACTTC. This chain links TRBV21-1 with TRBJ2-5; the table calls TRBD2, which could not be checked here. TRBV21-1 is designated a pseudogene. CDR3 size: 13 residues.

This clone appeared a few times. The V call is TRBV5-1, the J call TRBJ1-3, with TRBD1 as a possible D gene (5 bases). Trimming left V 4 bases short and J 7 bases short, with 21 bases between. This CDR3 comprises 16 residues. Germline CDR1 reads SGHRS; CDR2 reads YFSETQ. The CDR3 nucleotides read TGCGCCAGCAGCGCAGATATGGGGGGACGGTTCAACACCATATATTTT. This codes for CASSADMGGRFNTIYF.

This chain connects TRBV10-3 to TRBJ1-1, with D unclear. The CDR3 extends over 14 amino acids. Germline CDR1 ENHRY, CDR2 SYGVKD. Trimming removed 5 bases at V and 1 base at J, with 11 bases between. For the CDR3, the DNA is TGTGCCATCAGTACCAGTGGTAAGAACACTGAAGCTTTCTTT. Its protein is CAISTSGKNTEAFF.

The rearrangement links TRBV2 to TRBJ1-2, with D possibly TRBD1 on 6 matching bases. The germline V and J ends were trimmed by 7 bases and 5 bases, with 14 bases remaining between them. The CDR3 consists of 13 residues. Germline V CDR1 and CDR2: SNHLY, FYNNEI. CDR3 in DNA: TGTGCCAGCATCGCAGGGGAAAGATATGGCTACACCTTC. This gives the protein CASIAGERYGYTF.

The rearrangement uses TRBV2 and TRBJ2-5, with TRBD1 identical over 10 bases. V lost 5 bases to trimming and J lost 3 bases; unmatched junction nucleotides: 3. Germline V gene data show CDR1 as SNHLY and CDR2 as FYNNEI. CDR3 size: 14 residues. CDR3 coding DNA: TGTGCCAGCAGTTGGGGGACAGGGGAAGAGACCCAGTACTTC. This sequence encodes CASSWGTGEETQYF.

This chain connects TRBV19 to TRBJ1-2, with 10 bases lining up with TRBD1. V gave up 4 bases and J gave up 0 bases; unmatched junction bases: 8. This CDR3 comprises 17 residues. CDR1 is LNHDA and CDR2 is SQIVND in the germline V gene (reference sequence). The CDR3 here is CASSTPGQGSANYGYTF. CDR3 DNA sequence: TGTGCCAGTAGTACTCCGGGACAGGGGTCAGCTAACTATGGCTACACCTTC.

This chain joins TRBV2 and TRBJ2-1; 12 nucleotides align to TRBD2. The CDR3 loop spans 15 amino acids. V was pared by 6 bases and J by 5 bases, with 5 bases of the junction left unmatched. CDR1 is SNHLY and CDR2 is FYNNEI in the germline V gene. CDR3 coding DNA: TGTGCCAGCAGATGGGCTAGCGGGGGGGACAATGAGCAGTTCTTC. The encoded protein is CASRWASGGDNEQFF.

This clone was detected a few times. This chain connects TRBV10-1 to TRBJ1-6; 7 nucleotides agree with TRBD1. The CDR3 spans 15 residues. V was pared by 6 bases and J by 4 bases, with 6 bases of the junction left unmatched. Germline CDR1 reads WNHNN; CDR2 reads SYGVQD (reference sequence). The CDR3 region is CASRGADRYNSPLHF. In nucleotides, the CDR3 is TGCGCCAGCAGGGGGGCGGACAGGTATAATTCACCCCTCCACTTT.

V is TRBV29-1 and J is TRBJ2-3; D call uncertain. The CDR3 has 13 residues. V lost 7 bases and J 2 bases, leaving 13 bases between the germline ends. Germline CDR1 reads SQVTM; CDR2 reads ANQGSEA. CDR3 loop: CSAPASFTDTQYF. The CDR3 DNA is TGCAGCGCGCCAGCGAGTTTCACAGATACGCAGTATTTT.

There are a few counts of this clone. The chain couples TRBV5-8 to TRBJ1-1; 8 nucleotides agree with TRBD1. V dropped 7 bases and J dropped 1; count of bases not matched to a gene: 24. CDR3 length equals 20 residues. The germline CDR1 and CDR2 sequences are SGHTS and YDEGEE. For the CDR3, the DNA is TGTGCCAGCCCCAACCACATCCCCCAGGGGGCTTTTGTGGAGAACACTGAAGCTTTCTTT. It translates to CASPNHIPQGAFVENTEAFF.